The 17 T cell receptor beta chains below were found in one sample sequenced in a study of T cells after posttransplantation cyclophosphamide. Clones were read by immunoSEQ multiplex PCR, and TCRdb kept only the in-frame ones, dropping some. The sample yields some 54,000 clones, approximately 94% seen once. Sequencing was done on a sample of PBMCs. These receptors were collected from a woman aged 25 to 39 in good health and a related stem cell transplant donor.

The gene calls are TRBV13 and TRBJ2-7; tentatively, D is TRBD2 (6 bases). CDR3 length: 13 residues. The germline CDR1 and CDR2 sequences are PRHDT and FYEKMQ (reference sequence). V lost 5 bases and J lost 5, with 13 bases in between. The CDR3 DNA is TGTGCCAGCAGCCGATTAACGGGGGACGAGCAGTACTTC. This gives the protein CASSRLTGDEQYF.

In regard to this clone: Other DNA sequences in the sample encode the same CDR3. The rearrangement uses TRBV5-8 and TRBJ1-5; D might be TRBD1 (5 bases). CDR3 length: 16 amino acids. Germline V gives CDR1 SGHTS, CDR2 YDEGEE. V lost 5 bases to trimming and J lost 7 bases, with 22 bases between them. The CDR3 is CASSWPPGGDSQPQHF. In nucleotides, the CDR3 is TGTGCCAGCAGTTGGCCGCCGGGGGGGGATAGCCAGCCCCAGCATTTT.

This chain links TRBV7-9 with TRBJ2-3; 11 bases fit TRBD2. V trimming: 4 bases; J trimming: 6 bases; junction bases outside the gene matches: 6. The CDR3 loop spans 15 amino acids. Looked up from germline, CDR1 is SEHNR and CDR2 is FQNEAQ (reference sequence). CDR3 protein: CASSSFSGGADTQYF. The CDR3 region has the DNA TGTGCCAGCAGCTCCTTTAGCGGGGGGGCGGATACGCAGTATTTT.

CDR3 sequence: CASSSGEVSSGNTIYF. In DNA, the CDR3 is TGTGCCAGCTCGTCCGGAGAAGTATCCTCTGGAAACACCATATATTTT. The rearrangement uses TRBV28 and TRBJ1-3; D is unclear. The CDR3 is made up of 16 amino acids. CDR1 is MDHEN and CDR2 is SYDVKM in the germline V gene. V gave up 8 bases and J gave up 0 bases, with 17 bases separating them.

The chain employs TRBV23-1 and TRBJ1-5; TRBD1 matches 8 bases. TRBV23-1 is classed as an ORF, of uncertain function. Trimming cost V 5 bases and J 5 bases; bases outside gene matches: 20. The CDR3 extends over 19 amino acids. CDR3 region: CASSSISRGRGQSHQPQHF. CDR3 DNA: TGCGCCAGCAGTTCAATCAGCAGGGGGCGAGGGCAGAGCCATCAGCCCCAGCATTTT.

This clone was seen a handful of times. The CDR3 DNA is TGTGCCAGCAGCTTGGCGGGTATCGGGGAGCTGTTTTTT. Its translation: CASSLAGIGELFF. This chain uses TRBV5-4 with TRBJ2-2, with D unclear. CDR3 length: 13 amino acids. V was clipped by 0 bases and J by 7 bases, with 7 bases between them. Germline CDR1 SGHNT, CDR2 YYREEE (reference sequence).

The rearrangement uses TRBV27 and TRBJ2-1; no reliable D call. The CDR3 consists of 14 residues. V lost 4 bases to trimming and J lost 5 bases, with 12 bases between them. The germline CDR1 and CDR2 sequences are MNHEY and SMNVEV (reference sequence). For the CDR3, the DNA is TGTGCCAGCAGTTCTACCCGTCTCCACAATGAGCAGTTCTTC. Its protein is CASSSTRLHNEQFF.

This rearrangement joins TRBV19 to TRBJ2-3; possibly TRBD1 for D (5 bases). Germline V gene data show CDR1 as LNHDA and CDR2 as SQIVND (reference sequence). The length of the CDR3 is 14 residues. The V end was cut by 7 bases, the J end by 5 bases, with 16 bases between. The CDR3 sequence is CASTRVGGQDTQYF. Written as DNA, the CDR3 is TGTGCCAGTACCAGGGTGGGTGGGCAAGATACGCAGTATTTT. The full variable domain, rest sourced from reference TRBV19 and TRBJ2-3, is DGGITQSPKYLFRKEGQNVTLSCEQNLNHDAMYWYRQDPGQGLRLIYYSQIVNDFQKGDIAEGYSVSREKKESFPLTVTSAQKNPTAFYLCASTRVGGQDTQYFGPGTRLTVL.

The rearrangement joins TRBV5-1 to TRBJ2-5; 12 bases match TRBD2. Losses at the gene ends were 4 bases for V and 5 bases for J; bases not matched to a gene: 9. This CDR3 spans 16 amino acids. Per the germline V gene, CDR1 is SGHRS and CDR2 is YFSETQ. The CDR3 DNA reads as TGCGCCAGCAGCCCCCGGACTAGCGGGGCGGGGGAGACCCAGTACTTC. As protein: CASSPRTSGAGETQYF.

This clone was seen just once. The chain uses TRBV5-1 and TRBJ2-5, with 12 bases lining up with TRBD2. CDR3 length: 19 residues. CDR1 and CDR2 from the germline V gene are SGHRS and YFSETQ. Trimming took 4 bases from V and 4 from J; bases not matched to a gene: 17. CDR3 amino acids: CASSGGFRTSGDRGETQYF. CDR3 nucleotides: TGCGCCAGCAGCGGGGGCTTCCGGACTAGCGGGGACAGGGGAGAGACCCAGTACTTC.

J is TRBJ2-5 and V is TRBV11-2, with D perhaps TRBD2 (6 bases). Germline assignment: CDR1 SGHAT and CDR2 FQNNGV. V was pared by 5 bases and J by 4 bases, with 17 bases between. CDR3 length equals 15 residues. CDR3 bases: TGTGCCAGCAGCCGGGCGGGGAAACCCCCAGAGACCCAGTACTTC. The encoded protein is CASSRAGKPPETQYF. Variable domain in full (rest from reference TRBV11-2 and TRBJ2-5): EAGVAQSPRYKIIEKRQSVAFWCNPISGHATLYWYQQILGQGPKLLIQFQNNGVVDDSQLPKDRFSAERLKGVDSTLKIQPAKLEDSAVYLCASSRAGKPPETQYFGPGTRLLVL.

This clone turned up a few times. The identical CDR3 is also encoded by other nucleotide sequences in the sample. The chain recombines TRBV28 with TRBJ1-2; the match to TRBD1 covers 8 bases. The V and J ends lost 3 bases and 2 bases, in that order; junction bases with no gene match: 5. Germline V gene sequence: CDR1 MDHEN, CDR2 SYDVKM. The CDR3 has 15 amino acids. The CDR3, as DNA: TGTGCCAGCAGTTTCCCGACAGGGGCCAACTATGGCTACACCTTC. It is translated as CASSFPTGANYGYTF.

A single count supports this clone. DNA of the CDR3: TGTGCCAGCAGCCGGGACAGTAACTATGGCTACACCTTC. It translates to CASSRDSNYGYTF. The V and J genes are TRBV7-3 and TRBJ1-2; 7 bases agree with TRBD1. The ends lost 5 bases at V and 1 base at J; junction bases unmatched: 1. This CDR3 spans 13 amino acids. The germline gives CDR1 SGHTA, CDR2 FQGTGA.

The chain joins TRBV11-2 to TRBJ1-1; a weak D match, TRBD1 (5 bases). Germline loops: CDR1 SGHAT, CDR2 FQNNGV. Trimming removed 6 bases from V and 5 bases from J, with 16 bases in between. This CDR3 has 14 residues. This CDR3 reads CASRLRDWGTEAFF. CDR3 nucleotides: TGTGCCAGCAGGTTGAGGGACTGGGGGACTGAAGCTTTCTTT. Together with reference TRBV11-2 and TRBJ1-1, the CDR3 gives the full variable domain: EAGVAQSPRYKIIEKRQSVAFWCNPISGHATLYWYQQILGQGPKLLIQFQNNGVVDDSQLPKDRFSAERLKGVDSTLKIQPAKLEDSAVYLCASRLRDWGTEAFFGQGTRLTVV.

The V call is TRBV5-1, the J call TRBJ2-3; 7 bases are shared with TRBD2. This CDR3 is built from 15 residues. V dropped 0 bases and J dropped 3; count of bases not matched to a gene: 4. Germline V CDR1 and CDR2: SGHRS, YFSETQ. The CDR3 is CASSLGGTTTDTQYF. The CDR3 DNA is TGCGCCAGCAGCTTGGGGGGGACTACTACAGATACGCAGTATTTT. Based on the CDR3 plus reference TRBV5-1 and TRBJ2-3, the full variable domain is KAGVTQTPRYLIKTRGQQVTLSCSPISGHRSVSWYQQTPGQGLQFLFEYFSETQRNKGNFPGRFSGRQFSNSRSEMNVSTLELGDSALYLCASSLGGTTTDTQYFGPGTRLTVL.

The chain links TRBV7-9 to TRBJ1-4, with unresolved D. From germline, CDR1 is SEHNR and CDR2 FQNEAQ (reference sequence). The length of the CDR3 is 17 residues. V was clipped by 7 bases and J by 5 bases, with 23 bases between them. CDR3: CASTEGLRARSNEKLFF. The CDR3, as DNA: TGTGCCAGCACCGAGGGCCTGAGGGCCCGATCGAATGAAAAACTGTTTTTT. Full variable domain (rest looked up from reference TRBV7-9 and TRBJ1-4): DTGVSQNPRHKITKRGQNVTFRCDPISEHNRLYWYRQTLGQGPEFLTYFQNEAQLEKSRLLSDRFSAERPKGSFSTLEIQRTEQGDSAMYLCASTEGLRARSNEKLFFGSGTQLSVL.

This sequence joins TRBV19 and TRBJ1-5, with D possibly being TRBD1 (5 bases). Per germline, CDR1 LNHDA and CDR2 SQIVND (reference sequence). This CDR3 is built from 13 residues. V was shortened by 3 bases and J by 7 bases, with 10 bases between the two germline ends. The CDR3 sequence: CASSIQGRQPQHF. DNA for the CDR3: TGTGCCAGTAGTATCCAGGGAAGACAGCCCCAGCATTTT.